This TCR beta chain was captured by sequencing in a study of T cells in localized non-small cell lung cancer. Points from the study as a whole: There was higher T cell clonality in uninvolved adjacent lung than in tumor, and it was highest there. Higher T cell density in the blood was associated with longer overall survival, whereas higher adjacent-lung clonality associated with shorter survival. Because researchers sequenced only one region of the tumor, heterogeneity is still possible. Across samples, adjacent lung featured a median approximately 60 of the top 100 tumor clones.

Germline V gene lookup returns CDR1 MNHNS and CDR2 SASEGT. The CDR3 runs 16 residues. J lost 1 base, V lost 4 bases, and 9 bases had no gene match. On this clone itself: The antigen is not known.

Assay used: immunoSEQ multiplex PCR; TCRdb lists only in-frame clones, some missing. The sample has approximately 11,000 clones, 90% to 95% seen once. The sample here was peripheral blood, taken before any cancer treatment. The chain is built from TRBV6-1 and TRBJ2-5; 7 bases match TRBD2. This clonotype originated in a male donor at least 60 years old with stage III lung adenocarcinoma. The CDR3 loop is CASSVGVPGGQETQYF. In DNA, the CDR3 is TGTGCCAGCAGTGTGGGGGTACCGGGAGGCCAAGAGACCCAGTACTTC.